Each of the 4 T cell receptor beta chains below was sequenced from the same sample in a study of cytomegalovirus exposure and HLA in healthy donors. Primers for the PCR totalled 60 Vbeta and 13 Jbeta. Sequenced by immunoSEQ multiplex PCR; TCRdb stores in-frame clones only, minus some. The sample lists some 170,000 clones, roughly 82% occurring once. Sample: PBMCs. These receptors came from a girl aged 5 to 17 in good health and CMV-seropositive.

This clone was detected once. Mismatch with germline at one junction end may stem from a read error. The V gene is TRBV7-3, the J gene TRBJ2-3; tentative D call: TRBD2 (5 bases). The CDR3 spans 15 residues. The germline V gene encodes CDR1 SGHTA and CDR2 FQGTGA. The CDR3 nucleotides read TGTGCCAGCAGCCTAACGGTCGGGGACACAGATACGCAGTATTTT. It specifies CASSLTVGDTDTQYF.

V and J are TRBV28 and TRBJ2-3; TRBD2 matches 12 bases. V gave up 5 bases and J gave up 6 bases; unmatched junction bases: 9. Per the germline V gene, CDR1 is MDHEN and CDR2 is SYDVKM. This CDR3 spans 16 amino acids. CDR3 sequence (DNA): TGTGCCAGCAGTCGACGGACTAGCGGGGCGATGGATACGCAGTATTTT. It translates to CASSRRTSGAMDTQYF.

This sequence joins TRBV5-6 and TRBJ2-2; D may be TRBD1 (6 bases). The germline CDR1 and CDR2 sequences are SGHDT and YYEEEE. The CDR3 contains 15 residues. V lost 6 bases and J lost 0, with 12 bases in between. CDR3 sequence: CASNDRRPNTGELFF. CDR3 bases: TGTGCCAGCAACGACAGGCGGCCGAACACCGGGGAGCTGTTTTTT.

The chain carries TRBV19 and TRBJ1-4; D unclear. The germline V gene encodes CDR1 LNHDA and CDR2 SQIVND (reference sequence). V was trimmed by 3 bases and J by 7 bases, leaving 12 bases between them. The CDR3 consists of 14 residues. For the CDR3, the DNA is TGTGCCAGTAGTATCGGCAGGATCGCTGAAAAACTGTTTTTT. Encoded protein: CASSIGRIAEKLFF. The whole variable domain, filled in from reference TRBV19 and TRBJ1-4, reads DGGITQSPKYLFRKEGQNVTLSCEQNLNHDAMYWYRQDPGQGLRLIYYSQIVNDFQKGDIAEGYSVSREKKESFPLTVTSAQKNPTAFYLCASSIGRIAEKLFFGSGTQLSVL.